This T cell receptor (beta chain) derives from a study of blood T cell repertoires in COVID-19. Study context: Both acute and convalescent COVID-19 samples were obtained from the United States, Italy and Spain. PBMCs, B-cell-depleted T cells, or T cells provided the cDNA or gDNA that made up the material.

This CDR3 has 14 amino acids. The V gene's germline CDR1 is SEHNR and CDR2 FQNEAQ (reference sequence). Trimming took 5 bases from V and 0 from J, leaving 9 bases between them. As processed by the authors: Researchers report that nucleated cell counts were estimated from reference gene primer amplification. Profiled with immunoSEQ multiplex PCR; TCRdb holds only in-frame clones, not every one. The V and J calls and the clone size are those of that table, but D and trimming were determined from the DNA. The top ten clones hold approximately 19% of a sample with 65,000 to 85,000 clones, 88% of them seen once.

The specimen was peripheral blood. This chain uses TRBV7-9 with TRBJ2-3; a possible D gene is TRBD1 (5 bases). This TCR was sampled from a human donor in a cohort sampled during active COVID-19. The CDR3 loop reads CASSPGLSTDTQYF. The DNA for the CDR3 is TGTGCCAGCAGCCCAGGGCTGAGCACAGATACGCAGTATTTT.